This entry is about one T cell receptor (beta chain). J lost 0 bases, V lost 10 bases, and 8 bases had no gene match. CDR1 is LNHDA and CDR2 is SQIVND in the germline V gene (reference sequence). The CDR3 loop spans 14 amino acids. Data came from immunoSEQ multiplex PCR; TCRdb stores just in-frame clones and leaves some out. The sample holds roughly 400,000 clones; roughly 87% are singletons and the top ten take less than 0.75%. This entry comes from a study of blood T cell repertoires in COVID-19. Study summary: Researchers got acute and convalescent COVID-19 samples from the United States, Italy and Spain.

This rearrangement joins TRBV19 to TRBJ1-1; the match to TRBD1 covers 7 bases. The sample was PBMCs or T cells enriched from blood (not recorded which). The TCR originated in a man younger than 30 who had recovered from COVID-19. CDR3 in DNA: TGTGCCACTCGACAGGGTACCATGAACACTGAAGCTTTCTTT. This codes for CATRQGTMNTEAFF.